The following is a T cell receptor (beta chain) sequence with its context. Its matching antigen is unknown. This entry comes from a study of breast tumors, draining lymph nodes, adjacent tissues. General study points: Compared with lymph nodes, tumors were less diverse; compared with nontumor tissue, more. Tumor and nontumor repertoires were significantly more similar in luminal-like than in basal-like breast cancer. The lymph node origin of tumor T cells was framed as consistent with a hypothesis, not demonstrated. Data fit most tumor T cells coming from lymph node, expanding in tumor.

TCRdb independently ran MiXCR on the multiplex PCR reads; one entry per CDR3 protein. This table holds roughly 14,000 distinct CDR3 sequences, around three fifths found once. Germline V CDR1 and CDR2: SGHDN, FVKESK. The CDR3 length is 15 residues. The J segment lost 3 bases and the V segment lost 3 bases, leaving 6 bases of the junction unmatched. The V call is TRBV14, the J call TRBJ2-7; 9 positions agree with TRBD2. The sequencing input was tumor-adjacent breast tissue. The sequence came from a female donor with breast cancer. Some clones in this sample may be carry-over from other donors' samples. The CDR3 nucleotides are TGTGCCAGCAGCCAGTGGCTAGCGGGAATCTACGAGCAGTACTTC. Protein sequence: CASSQWLAGIYEQYF.